This is a list of T cell receptor beta chains from one sample in a study of OX40 agonist ivuxolimab in advanced cancers. TCRdb's table, derived via immunoSEQ multiplex PCR, lists solely in-frame clones and lacks some. In the table there are under 100,000 clones, 81% of which are singletons. This material consisted of CD4+ or CD8+ T cells sorted from blood, taken in a trial of the OX40 agonist ivuxolimab. Receptors originate from an adult with an advanced solid tumor such as melanoma, head and neck, liver or kidney cancer. CDR3s include the opening cysteine and the closing phenylalanine or tryptophan. A D gene is named only where the DNA matches it firmly. Size is omitted from some rows. Given values are once, few, many or a class for expanded clones.

>once|NA|TRBJ2-7|TRBV7-2
TGTGCCAGCAGCCAAGGAGGAGTGGGAGGATACCACGAGCAGTACTTC
CASSQGGVGGYHEQYF
>NA|TRBD2|TRBJ2-1|TRBV19
TGTGCCAGTAGTATCCTAGCGGGGCCTAACAATGAGCAGTTCTTC
CASSILAGPNNEQFF
>once|NA|TRBJ1-3|TRBV5-1
TGCGCCAGCAGTACAGGCCGACAGGAAACCTATGGAAACACCATATATTTT
CASSTGRQETYGNTIYF
>NA|NA|TRBJ1-5|TRBV13
TGTGCCAGCAGCTTAGCAGGGGATAATCAGCCCCAGCATTTT
CASSLAGDNQPQHF
>NA|NA|TRBJ1-4|TRBV7-9
TGTGCCAGCAGCTTATCCCAGGGGTTGAATGAAAAACTGTTTTTT
CASSLSQGLNEKLFF
>NA|NA|TRBJ2-1|TRBV30
TGTGCCTGGAGTGTAGGGGTGAATGAGCAGTTCTTC
CAWSVGVNEQFF
>NA|TRBD1|TRBJ1-6|TRBV5-1
TGCGCCAGCAGCATGGACAGGGTAGCGTATTCACCCCTCCACTTT
CASSMDRVAYSPLHF
>NA|NA|TRBJ2-7|TRBV4-3
TGCGCCAGCAGCCAAGGCAGGGGAGGGTTCTACGAGCAGTACTTC
CASSQGRGGFYEQYF
>NA|NA|TRBJ2-1|TRBV19
TGTGCCAGTAGTATTTCCGGGTTTGGGGGGTACAATGAGCAGTTCTTC
CASSISGFGGYNEQFF
>NA|NA|TRBJ1-3|TRBV10-3
TGTGCCATCAGTGAGCGTCACGACAGCTCTGGAAACACCATATATTTT
CAISERHDSSGNTIYF
>NA|NA|TRBJ2-3|TRBV7-2
TGTGCCAGCAGCTTGACCAGCCCTTACACAGATACGCAGTATTTT
CASSLTSPYTDTQYF
>NA|NA|TRBJ2-3|TRBV9
TGTGCCAGCAGCGTACAGGACCCGGATACGCAGTATTTT
CASSVQDPDTQYF
>NA|NA|TRBJ1-2|TRBV27
TGTGCCAGCAGAAATAGGGGTCGCTACACCTTC
CASRNRGRYTF
>NA|TRBD1|TRBJ1-2|TRBV6-1
TGTGCCAGCAGTGAATATGTAGGGGGCAGCTATGGCTACACCTTC
CASSEYVGGSYGYTF
>NA|TRBD2|TRBJ2-3|TRBV7-3
TGTGCCAGCAGTTTAATGGGCCCCCGGGGGGGCACAGATACGCAGTATTTT
CASSLMGPRGGTDTQYF
>few|NA|TRBJ1-2|TRBV7-9
TGTGCCAGCAGCTTAGGTGGACACCTCTATGGCTACACCTTC
CASSLGGHLYGYTF
>NA|TRBD1|TRBJ1-1|TRBV7-8
TGTGCCAGCAGCGCATCGGGACAGTTCACTGAAGCTTTCTTT
CASSASGQFTEAFF
>NA|NA|TRBJ1-2|TRBV10-3
TGTGCCATCAGTGAGTCGTCACCGAAGGGCTACACCTTC
CAISESSPKGYTF
>NA|NA|TRBJ2-7|TRBV4-3
TGCGCCAGCAGCCAAACACTTAACTACGAGCAGTACTTC
CASSQTLNYEQYF
>NA|TRBD1|TRBJ2-7|TRBV18
TGTGCCAGCTCAGCGTCGACAGGGGGCACCTCCTACGAGCAGTACTTC
CASSASTGGTSYEQYF
>NA|NA|TRBJ2-3|TRBV7-2
TGTGCCAGCAGCTTATCCCTTCCAGATACGCAGTATTTT
CASSLSLPDTQYF
>NA|NA|TRBJ2-1|TRBV9
TGTGCCAGCAGCGTACGCAGTGTCACCTACAATGAGCAGTTCTTC
CASSVRSVTYNEQFF
>NA|NA|TRBJ1-4|TRBV7-6
TGTGCCAGCAGCTTAGGGGGAACTAATGAAAAACTGTTTTTT
CASSLGGTNEKLFF
>NA|NA|TRBJ2-5|TRBV7-2
TGTGCCAGCAGCATACTGGGGCAGGGGACCCAGTACTTC
CASSILGQGTQYF
>NA|NA|TRBJ2-3|TRBV11-3
TGTGCCAGCAGCTTAGTCCCGGAGGCTACGCAGTATTTT
CASSLVPEATQYF
>NA|NA|TRBJ1-2|TRBV7-9
TGTGCCAGCAGCCCCGGGACGGACGGCTATGGCTACACCTTC
CASSPGTDGYGYTF
>NA|NA|TRBJ2-1|TRBV11-2
TGTGCCAGCAGCTTAGTTTACGGGACAACCTACAATGAGCAGTTCTTC
CASSLVYGTTYNEQFF
>NA|TRBD1|TRBJ2-5|TRBV6-1
TGTGCCAGCACGTTGGACAGGGTGTGGGAGACCCAGTACTTC
CASTLDRVWETQYF
>once|TRBD1|TRBJ1-6|TRBV6-1
TGTGCCAGCAGTGAAGGAGACAGGGATTACTCACCCCTCCACTTT
CASSEGDRDYSPLHF